There are many counts of the clone carrying this T cell receptor beta chain. This specimen belongs to a study of neurological immune-mediated disorders. The CDR3 runs to 15 residues. V gave up 4 bases and J gave up 1 base; unmatched junction bases: 5. Germline lookup yields CDR1 SGHRS and CDR2 YFSETQ. In TCRdb, the 5' RACE reads were re-called with MiXCR into one record per CDR3 protein. Of some 38,000 distinct CDR3 sequences in the sample, around 5% were seen once. Healthy control samples came from blood bank volunteers in Maryland, USA. The sorted libraries were prepared using more than 850,000 CD4+ or CD8+ T cells that had themselves been sorted.

V is TRBV5-1 and J is TRBJ1-5; 7 bases are shared with TRBD1. This receptor was obtained from a man aged 18 to 30 in good health. The specimen sequenced was CD4+ T cells from blood. The CDR3 nucleotides read TGCGCCAGCAGCATCGGGACAGTGAGCAATCAGCCCCAGCATTTT. As protein: CASSIGTVSNQPQHF.